This note documents a single T cell receptor (beta chain) sequence. Its target is unknown. These data originate in a study of long-term antiretroviral therapy in people with HIV. On the study more broadly: Collection dates of the earliest samples fall about a decade before the 2015 immediate-ART recommendation. Study outcomes and limitations: Despite increasing after ART, diversity remained lower than that of transplant donor controls.

The ends lost 0 bases at V and 4 bases at J; junction bases unmatched: 8. Per the germline V gene, CDR1 is SGHRS and CDR2 is YFSETQ. CDR3 length: 16 residues. Version v3.0 of the immunoSEQ assay was performed at survey level. The repertoire was sequenced with immunoSEQ multiplex PCR; TCRdb's copy has only in-frame clones and lacks some. The table lists about 18,000 clones, approximately 80% of them singletons, with around 19% in the top ten. The sequenced sample was unsorted PBMCs, obtained 0.6 years after starting antiretroviral therapy. The TCR was taken from a woman aged 18-35 years with HIV. The chain links TRBV5-1 to TRBJ2-7; TRBD1 agrees at 9 bases. The CDR3 region has the DNA TGCGCCAGCAGCTTGGGAATGGGACAGGGTATTTACGAGCAGTACTTC. As protein: CASSLGMGQGIYEQYF. Filled out from reference TRBV5-1 and TRBJ2-7, the complete variable domain reads KAGVTQTPRYLIKTRGQQVTLSCSPISGHRSVSWYQQTPGQGLQFLFEYFSETQRNKGNFPGRFSGRQFSNSRSEMNVSTLELGDSALYLCASSLGMGQGIYEQYFGPGTRLTVT.